Listed below are T cell receptor beta chains from one sample, sequenced in a study of identical twins. In TCRdb, the 5' RACE reads were re-called with MiXCR into one record per CDR3 protein. The table includes about 530,000 distinct CDR3 sequences, under 25% detected once. This same sample was also part of a study on yellow fever vaccine responses in identical twins.

The sample was CD4+ T cells sorted from blood. Receptor source: a woman between 18 and 29 years old in good health. Both conserved end residues are part of each CDR3. Each record gives: J gene, D gene, V gene, clone size, CDR3 DNA, CDR3 protein. The D gene is left open where the match is weak. Clone size is given for some rows only: seen once, a few or many times, or a class if the clone is expanded.

TRBJ1-1 | TRBD1 | TRBV12-3/TRBV12-4 | few | TGTGCCAGCACCAAGGGGGCAAACACTGAAGCTTTCTTT | CASTKGANTEAFF
TRBJ2-7 | TRBD2 | TRBV5-1 | - | TGCGCCAGCAGCTCGACTAGCGGGAGGCTCGACGAGCAGTACTTC | CASSSTSGRLDEQYF
TRBJ2-1 | TRBD1 | TRBV9 | - | TGTGCCAGCAGCGGGACAGGGACCTCCTACAATGAGCAGTTCTTC | CASSGTGTSYNEQFF
TRBJ2-2 | - | TRBV20-1 | - | TGCAGTGCTATAAGCAGGGTAAACACCGGGGAGCTGTTTTTT | CSAISRVNTGELFF
TRBJ1-1 | - | TRBV5-1 | many | TGCGCCAGCAGCTCGACGGTGAACACTGAAGCTTTCTTT | CASSSTVNTEAFF
TRBJ1-4 | - | TRBV19 | - | TGTGCCAGTAGTATAGACCCAGCAACTAATGAAAAACTGTTTTTT | CASSIDPATNEKLFF
TRBJ2-1 | TRBD2 | TRBV7-9 | - | TGTGCCAGCAGCCCTCCTGGACTAGCGGGAGTGGACAATGAGCAGTTCTTC | CASSPPGLAGVDNEQFF
TRBJ2-1 | TRBD2 | TRBV27 | - | TGTGCCAGCAGTTTAGGGGGGGCTAGCGGGAGGGGTAGCTCCTACAATGAGCAGTTCTTC | CASSLGGASGRGSSYNEQFF
TRBJ2-2 | TRBD2 | TRBV7-9 | - | TGTGCCAGCTCATCCCTCCGGGAGGGGAACACCGGGGAGCTGTTTTTT | CASSSLREGNTGELFF
TRBJ1-1 | - | TRBV10-3 | - | TGTGCCATCAGCGAGACAGGAGAGGCTTTCTTT | CAISETGEAFF
TRBJ2-3 | - | TRBV3-1 | - | TGTGCCAGCAGCCCGGGGACCGTTTCTAGCACAGATACGCAGTATTTT | CASSPGTVSSTDTQYF
TRBJ2-1 | TRBD2 | TRBV5-1 | - | TGCGCCAGCAGCTTCGGACTAGCGGGAGCGGTTGAGCAGTTCTTC | CASSFGLAGAVEQFF
TRBJ1-4 | - | TRBV20-1 | - | TGCAGTGCTAGAACCGCCGTAGTGGTTACAGGGATAAACGAAAAACTGTTTTTT | CSARTAVVVTGINEKLFF
TRBJ1-6 | - | TRBV9 | few | TGTGCCAGCAGCACCTACAAGAATTCACCCCTCCACTTT | CASSTYKNSPLHF
TRBJ2-6 | - | TRBV12-3/TRBV12-4 | - | TGTGCCAGCAGTTTGAGACAGGCTTCCTCTGGGGCCAACGTCCTGACTTTC | CASSLRQASSGANVLTF
TRBJ2-5 | TRBD2 | TRBV12-3/TRBV12-4 | - | TGTGCCAGCAGTTTATTAGGCGGGGGTGGGGAGACCCAGTACTTC | CASSLLGGGGETQYF
TRBJ2-2 | - | TRBV5-1 | few | TGCGCCAGCAGCTTGGAGGGCAGCTCGAACACCGGGGAGCTGTTTTTT | CASSLEGSSNTGELFF
TRBJ2-6 | - | TRBV2 | - | TGTGCCAGCAGTGTCCCACTCCACCTCTCTGGGGCCAACGTCCTGACTTTC | CASSVPLHLSGANVLTF
TRBJ1-4 | - | TRBV10-3 | few | TGTGCCATCAGTGAGTCCCCCGCCCGGGAAAAACTGTTTTTT | CAISESPAREKLFF
TRBJ2-7 | TRBD1 | TRBV6-2/TRBV6-3 | - | TGTGCCAGCAGTTCAGCCGGGACAGGGGATGACGAGCAGTACTTC | CASSSAGTGDDEQYF
TRBJ1-3 | - | TRBV12-3/TRBV12-4 | few | TGTGCCAGCAGATTACAAGGCGGGGAATGGACCATATATTTT | CASRLQGGEWTIYF
TRBJ1-4 | - | TRBV5-1 | few | TGCGCCAGCAGCGTACAGGGTGTAACTAATGAAAAACTGTTTTTT | CASSVQGVTNEKLFF
TRBJ2-3 | - | TRBV12-3/TRBV12-4 | few | TGTGCCAGCAGTAAACAAACAGATACGCAGTATTTT | CASSKQTDTQYF
TRBJ2-1 | - | TRBV6-2/TRBV6-3 | - | TGTGCCAGCACCACCCGTCGGGGACTGAATTTGAATGAGCAGTTCTTC | CASTTRRGLNLNEQFF
TRBJ2-4 | TRBD1 | TRBV5-1 | few | TGCGCCAGCAGCTTCACCGGGACAGAAAACATTCAGTACTTC | CASSFTGTENIQYF
TRBJ2-1 | - | TRBV7-2 | few | TGTGCCAGCAGCTTAGTTGTGGGGGGCTACAATGAGCAGTTCTTC | CASSLVVGGYNEQFF
TRBJ2-1 | - | TRBV20-1 | - | TGCAGTGCTATAGGGACTCCGAATGAGCAGTTCTTC | CSAIGTPNEQFF
TRBJ1-6 | - | TRBV6-1 | - | TGTGCCAGCAGTCGCGCAGGGGTGGATTCACCCCTCCACTTT | CASSRAGVDSPLHF
TRBJ2-1 | - | TRBV12-3/TRBV12-4 | - | TGTGCCAGCAGTTGGAGCGGAGTCGTCTCCTACAATGAGCAGTTCTTC | CASSWSGVVSYNEQFF
TRBJ2-5 | TRBD2 | TRBV10-3 | few | TGTGCCATCAGTGAGTCCGGACTAGCGGGGATGGAGACCCAGTACTTC | CAISESGLAGMETQYF
TRBJ1-6 | - | TRBV28 | - | TGTGCCAGCAGAGGGGGGGGCCCTAATTCACCCCTCCACTTT | CASRGGGPNSPLHF
TRBJ2-3 | - | TRBV20-1 | - | TGCAGTGGGGGTCTTAGGTCCTCAGATACGCAGTATTTT | CSGGLRSSDTQYF
TRBJ2-1 | - | TRBV2 | - | TGTGCCAGCCGGGGGAATTGGGATGAGCAGTTCTTC | CASRGNWDEQFF
TRBJ1-2 | - | TRBV7-9 | few | TGTGCCAGCAGCTCTAAGGCAGGAGGCTATGGCTACACCTTC | CASSSKAGGYGYTF
TRBJ2-6 | - | TRBV7-2 | - | TGTGCCAGCAGCTTATGGGACTCCGGGGCCAACGTCCTGACTTTC | CASSLWDSGANVLTF
TRBJ2-1 | - | TRBV12-3/TRBV12-4 | few | TGTGCCAGCAGATTCGCGATCTACAATGAGCAGTTCTTC | CASRFAIYNEQFF
TRBJ2-1 | TRBD2 | TRBV12-3/TRBV12-4 | - | TGTGCCAGCAGTCCCGGGACTAGCAACAATGAGCAGTTCTTC | CASSPGTSNNEQFF
TRBJ2-3 | - | TRBV20-1 | - | TGCAGTGCTAGAGACCCCCTAAGGGATACGCAGTATTTT | CSARDPLRDTQYF
TRBJ2-6 | - | TRBV10-3 | few | TGTGCCATCAGTGAGAGACCCTCTGGGGCCAACGTCCTGACTTTC | CAISERPSGANVLTF
TRBJ2-2 | TRBD1 | TRBV5-1 | - | TGCGCCAGCAGCCCAGGAGCAGGGGGCATCGGCACCGGGGAGCTGTTTTTT | CASSPGAGGIGTGELFF
TRBJ2-1 | TRBD2 | TRBV20-1 | - | TGCAGTGTTAATCCGGGACTAGCGGCCTACAATGAGCAGTTCTTC | CSVNPGLAAYNEQFF
TRBJ2-7 | - | TRBV11-2 | - | TGTGCCAGCAGCTTAGAGGCAGGTCGGGGCTCCTACGAGCAGTACTTC | CASSLEAGRGSYEQYF
TRBJ2-1 | - | TRBV12-3/TRBV12-4 | few | TGTGCCAGCAGTTTACCCGACAGGTCGTCCTACAATGAGCAGTTCTTC | CASSLPDRSSYNEQFF
TRBJ2-1 | TRBD2 | TRBV5-1 | many | TGCGCCAGCAGCCAGACTAGCGGCACCTACAATGAGCAGTTCTTC | CASSQTSGTYNEQFF
TRBJ2-7 | TRBD2 | TRBV5-1 | - | TGCGCCAGCAGCTTGGATGGGACTACCCCCTACGAGCAGTACTTC | CASSLDGTTPYEQYF
TRBJ1-2 | - | TRBV12-3/TRBV12-4 | - | TGTGCCAGCACCCCCCAGGAAGGGCCACGGTATGGCTACACCTTC | CASTPQEGPRYGYTF
TRBJ1-3 | - | TRBV3-1 | - | TGTGCCAGCAGCCAAGGACAGAGACCTGGAAACACCATATATTTT | CASSQGQRPGNTIYF
TRBJ2-3 | TRBD1 | TRBV11-3 | once | TGTGCCAGCAGCCCCGGACAGGGGGTGTACACAGATACGCAGTATTTT | CASSPGQGVYTDTQYF
TRBJ1-5 | TRBD1 | TRBV12-3/TRBV12-4 | - | TGTGCCAGCAGTTTCAGGGGGACCAATCAGCCCCAGCATTTT | CASSFRGTNQPQHF
TRBJ1-1 | - | TRBV2 | few | TGTGCCAGCAGTGAATCTTTGTTGAGCACTGAAGCTTTCTTT | CASSESLLSTEAFF
TRBJ2-2 | - | TRBV29-1 | few | TGCAGCGTTGGTTCGGCGGGATCGGGCACCGGGGAGCTGTTTTTT | CSVGSAGSGTGELFF
TRBJ2-5 | - | TRBV20-1 | - | TGCAGTGCCAGCATGGGAATGGAGACCCAGTACTTC | CSASMGMETQYF
TRBJ1-2 | - | TRBV5-1 | - | TGCGCCAGCAGCTTGGGGCAGGAGCTGTACACCTTC | CASSLGQELYTF
TRBJ2-3 | - | TRBV7-7 | - | TGTGCCAGCAGCTTACTCCCAGGGGCAGATACGCAGTATTTT | CASSLLPGADTQYF